The subject of this entry is one T cell receptor (beta chain). This entry comes from a study of CD8+CD57+ T cells in acquired aplastic anemia. Sequencing involved patients with CD8+CD57+ cell expansion previously shown by flow cytometry. Genomic DNA acted as the template from which TCR beta VDJ combination and CDR3 sequence profiling were carried out. TCRdb used MiXCR to reprocess the reads, holding one entry per CDR3 protein. The sample lists about 150,000 distinct CDR3 sequences; about 50% were seen once. V was pared by 3 bases and J by 0 bases, with 8 bases between. This CDR3 is 15 amino acids long. Germline assignment: CDR1 LNHDA and CDR2 SQIVND (reference sequence).

Material for sequencing was sorted CD4+, CD8+, or CD8+CD57+ T cells (not recorded which) from PBMCs. This TCR was recovered from a human donor with aplastic anemia. The V call is TRBV19, the J call TRBJ2-2; D is possibly TRBD1 (6 bases). CDR3 in DNA: TGTGCCAGTAGTATTGGGGGCGCGAACACCGGGGAGCTGTTTTTT. Its translation is CASSIGGANTGELFF.